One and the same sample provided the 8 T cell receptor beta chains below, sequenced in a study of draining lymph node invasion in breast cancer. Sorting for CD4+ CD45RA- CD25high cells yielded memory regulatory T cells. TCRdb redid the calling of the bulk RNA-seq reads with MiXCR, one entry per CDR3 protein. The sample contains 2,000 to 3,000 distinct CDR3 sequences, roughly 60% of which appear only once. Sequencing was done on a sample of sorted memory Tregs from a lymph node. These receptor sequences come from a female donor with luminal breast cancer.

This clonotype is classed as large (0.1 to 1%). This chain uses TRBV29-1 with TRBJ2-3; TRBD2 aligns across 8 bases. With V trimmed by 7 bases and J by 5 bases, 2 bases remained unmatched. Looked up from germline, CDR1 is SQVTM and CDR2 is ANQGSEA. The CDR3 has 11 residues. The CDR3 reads CSAGGGDTQYF. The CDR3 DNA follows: TGCAGCGCGGGGGGGGGAGATACGCAGTATTTT.

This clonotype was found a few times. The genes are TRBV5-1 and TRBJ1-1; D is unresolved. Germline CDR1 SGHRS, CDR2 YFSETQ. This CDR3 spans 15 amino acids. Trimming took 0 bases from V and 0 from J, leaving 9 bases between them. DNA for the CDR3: TGCGCCAGCAGCTTGGATCCGGGTGTGAACACTGAAGCTTTCTTT. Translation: CASSLDPGVNTEAFF.

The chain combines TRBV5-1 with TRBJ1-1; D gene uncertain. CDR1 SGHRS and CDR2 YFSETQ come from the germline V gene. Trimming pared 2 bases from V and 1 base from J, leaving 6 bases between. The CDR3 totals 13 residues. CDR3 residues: CASSFGRNTEAFF. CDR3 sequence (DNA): TGCGCCAGCAGCTTCGGCAGGAACACTGAAGCTTTCTTT.

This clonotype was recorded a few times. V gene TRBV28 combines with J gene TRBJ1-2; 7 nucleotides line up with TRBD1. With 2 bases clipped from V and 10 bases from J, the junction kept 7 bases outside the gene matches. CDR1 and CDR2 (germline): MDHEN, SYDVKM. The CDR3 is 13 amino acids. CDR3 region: CASSLGTALFYTF. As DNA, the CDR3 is TGTGCCAGCAGTTTAGGGACAGCTTTATTCTACACCTTC.

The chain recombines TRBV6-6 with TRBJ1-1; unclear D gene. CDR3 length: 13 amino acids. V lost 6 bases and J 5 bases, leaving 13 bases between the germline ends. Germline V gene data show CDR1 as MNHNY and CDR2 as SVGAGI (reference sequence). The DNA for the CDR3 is TGTGCCAGCAGCCCTTTTCTAGGGACTGAAGCTTTCTTT. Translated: CASSPFLGTEAFF.

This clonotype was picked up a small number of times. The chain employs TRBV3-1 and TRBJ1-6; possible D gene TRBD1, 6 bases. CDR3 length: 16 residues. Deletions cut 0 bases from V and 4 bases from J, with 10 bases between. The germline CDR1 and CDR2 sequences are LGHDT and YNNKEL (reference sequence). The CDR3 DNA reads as TGTGCCAGCAGCCAAGACAGGGGCACGTATAATTCACCCCTCCACTTT. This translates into CASSQDRGTYNSPLHF. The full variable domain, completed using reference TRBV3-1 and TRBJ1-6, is DTAVSQTPKYLVTQMGNDKSIKCEQNLGHDTMYWYKQDSKKFLKIMFSYNNKELIINETVPNRFSPKSPDKAHLNLHINSLELGDSAVYFCASSQDRGTYNSPLHFGNGTRLTVT.

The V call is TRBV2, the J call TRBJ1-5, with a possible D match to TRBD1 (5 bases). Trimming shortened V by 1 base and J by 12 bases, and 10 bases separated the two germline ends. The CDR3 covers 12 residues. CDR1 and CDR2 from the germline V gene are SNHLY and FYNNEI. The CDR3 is CASSEEGGVQHF. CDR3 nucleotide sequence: TGTGCCAGCAGTGAAGAGGGAGGGGTCCAGCATTTT.

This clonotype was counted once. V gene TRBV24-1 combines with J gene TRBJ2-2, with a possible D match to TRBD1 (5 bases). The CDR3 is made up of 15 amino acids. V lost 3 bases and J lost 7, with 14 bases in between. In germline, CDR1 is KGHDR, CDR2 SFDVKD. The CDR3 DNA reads TGTGCCACCAGTGATATCAGGGTAGGGAACGGGGAGCTGTTTTTT. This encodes CATSDIRVGNGELFF.